The next 30 T cell receptor beta chains were all read from a single sample in a study of cytomegalovirus exposure and HLA in healthy donors. The PCR ran on 60 Vbeta and 13 Jbeta primers. Here immunoSEQ multiplex PCR was the method, and the copy in TCRdb shows in-frame clones only, minus some. This sample has roughly 180,000 clones, with less than 90% found just once. The source material was PBMCs. These receptor sequences come from a boy aged 5-17 years in good health and CMV-seronegative.

V is TRBV9 and J is TRBJ2-5; 7 positions match TRBD2. The germline V gene encodes CDR1 SGDLS and CDR2 YYNGEE. The CDR3 spans 14 residues. J lost 3 bases, V lost 0 bases, and 2 bases had no gene match. CDR3 sequence (DNA): TGTGCCAGCAGCGTAGGACTAGCAAAAGAGACCCAGTACTTC. This translates into CASSVGLAKETQYF.

This clone has more than one count but fewer than ten. The chain couples TRBV30 to TRBJ2-5; possibly TRBD2 for D (5 bases). Trimming cost V 0 bases and J 5 bases, with 19 bases left between them. This CDR3 has 16 amino acids. From germline, CDR1 is GTSNPN and CDR2 SVGIG (reference sequence). The CDR3 bases are TGTGCCTGGAGTGTACTGCGGGCTAAGCTGGTGGAGACCCAGTACTTC. Amino acids: CAWSVLRAKLVETQYF.

The chain links TRBV19 to TRBJ1-2, with D uncertain. The CDR3 has 13 residues. CDR1 is LNHDA and CDR2 is SQIVND in the germline V gene (reference sequence). Trimming removed 3 bases at V and 4 bases at J, with 9 bases between. CDR3 DNA sequence: TGTGCCAGTAGTATGTACAGTCTCTATGGCTACACCTTC. Translated, it gives CASSMYSLYGYTF.

The chain has TRBV18 and TRBJ2-7; tentative D call: TRBD2 (5 bases). Germline V gives CDR1 KGHSH, CDR2 LQKENI. Between the trimmed V and J ends, which lost 2 bases and 1 base, there was a span of 12 bases. The CDR3 loop spans 15 amino acids. CDR3 DNA: TGTGCCAGCTCACCAAGGGAGCGGTTTTCCTACGAGCAGTACTTC. Translated: CASSPRERFSYEQYF.

J is TRBJ2-1 and V is TRBV9; 8 positions agree with TRBD1. Germline V gives CDR1 SGDLS, CDR2 YYNGEE. V dropped 2 bases and J dropped 5; count of bases not matched to a gene: 12. The CDR3 loop spans 17 amino acids. CDR3 sequence (DNA): TGTGCCAGCAGCGTCGGTCCCGGGACAGGACTCAACAATGAGCAGTTCTTC. This encodes CASSVGPGTGLNNEQFF.

The chain employs TRBV6-1 and TRBJ1-6; D perhaps matches TRBD1 (5 bases). Germline V gene sequence: CDR1 MNHNS, CDR2 SASEGT. V was cut by 5 bases and J by 10 bases, with 15 bases left in between. This CDR3 has 14 amino acids. CDR3 DNA sequence: TGTGCCAGCAGTAGACAGTCCCTTGGCTCACCCCTCCACTTT. This translates into CASSRQSLGSPLHF.

The chain has TRBV10-3 and TRBJ2-1, with D perhaps being TRBD1 or TRBD2 (9 bases each). The CDR3 runs 21 residues. V was clipped by 6 bases and J by 5 bases, with 35 bases between them. Germline CDR1 ENHRY, CDR2 SYGVKD. The CDR3 DNA follows: TGTGCCATCAGAACCGACAGGGGGAGGGGCAGCGGGCTAGCGGGAAACAATGAGCAGTTCTTC. Translation gives CAIRTDRGRGSGLAGNNEQFF.

The chain links TRBV9 to TRBJ1-1, with D hard to call. Looked up from germline, CDR1 is SGDLS and CDR2 is YYNGEE. The ends were cut back, 0 bases at V and 5 bases at J, with 11 bases in the middle. This CDR3 is built from 14 residues. The CDR3 nucleotides are TGTGCCAGCAGCGTAGGGTCCCAACTGACTGAAGCTTTCTTT. Protein: CASSVGSQLTEAFF. The variable domain in full, with the rest retrieved from reference TRBV9 and TRBJ1-1, is DSGVTQTPKHLITATGQRVTLRCSPRSGDLSVYWYQQSLDQGLQFLIQYYNGEERAKGNILERFSAQQFPDLHSELNLSSLELGDSALYFCASSVGSQLTEAFFGQGTRLTVV.

This clone appeared a single time. J is TRBJ1-2 and V is TRBV30; TRBD1 aligns across 9 bases. CDR3 length: 16 residues. The germline gives CDR1 GTSNPN, CDR2 SVGIG (reference sequence). V trimming: 2 bases; J trimming: 4 bases; junction bases outside the gene matches: 11. The CDR3 is CAWSTFGQGSVYGYTF. CDR3 sequence (DNA): TGTGCCTGGAGTACTTTCGGACAGGGGAGCGTCTATGGCTACACCTTC.

V and J are TRBV19 and TRBJ1-1; 10 bases agree with TRBD1. Trimming at V came to 5 bases and at J to 5 bases, leaving 11 bases not matched to a gene. The CDR3 is made up of 16 amino acids. The V gene's germline CDR1 is LNHDA and CDR2 SQIVND (reference sequence). This chain's CDR3 is CASSPGTGDKGTEAFF. The CDR3 bases are TGTGCCAGTAGTCCCGGGACAGGGGATAAGGGGACTGAAGCTTTCTTT.

The gene calls are TRBV25-1 and TRBJ2-2; D is ambiguous. Germline CDR1 is MGHDK and CDR2 is SYGVNS. This CDR3 is 13 amino acids long. The germline V and J ends were trimmed by 5 bases and 6 bases, with 10 bases remaining between them. The CDR3 DNA reads TGTGCCAGCAGTACCACTTTGCCCGGGGAGCTGTTTTTT. This codes for CASSTTLPGELFF.

This clone was observed a single time. The chain uses TRBV2 and TRBJ1-5; D gene unclear. The CDR3 is made up of 14 amino acids. Germline V gene lookup returns CDR1 SNHLY and CDR2 FYNNEI. V was shortened by 4 bases and J by 3 bases, with 10 bases between the two germline ends. Here the CDR3 reads CASSGQQHNQPQHF. In DNA form, the CDR3 reads TGTGCCAGCAGTGGGCAACAGCACAATCAGCCCCAGCATTTT.

The chain joins TRBV30 to TRBJ2-1; possibly TRBD2 for D (5 bases). Germline V gene sequence: CDR1 GTSNPN, CDR2 SVGIG (reference sequence). Trimming removed 4 bases from V and 9 bases from J, with 19 bases in between. This CDR3 contains 14 residues. The CDR3 spells CAWNPGLPRTEQFF. In DNA form, the CDR3 reads TGTGCCTGGAACCCCGGACTCCCGAGGACTGAGCAGTTCTTC.

The CDR3 here is CASSLMDQGAGEQYF. The CDR3 DNA reads TGTGCCAGCAGCTTGATGGATCAGGGGGCGGGCGAGCAGTACTTC. The chain employs TRBV5-4 and TRBJ2-7; TRBD1 matches at 8 bases. The V segment lost 1 base and the J segment 6 bases; nucleotides outside the gene matches: 9. Germline CDR1 SGHNT, CDR2 YYREEE (reference sequence). The CDR3 is 15 amino acids.

The sample holds one count of this clone. The rearrangement uses TRBV7-8 and TRBJ1-5, with 9 bases fitting TRBD1. Unmatched junction bases numbered 5, after V lost 1 base and J lost 7 bases. CDR3 length: 15 amino acids. Per germline, CDR1 SGHVS and CDR2 FQNEAQ. CDR3 in DNA: TGTGCCAGCAGCTTAGGGCCGGACAGGGGACAGCCCCAGCATTTT. This codes for CASSLGPDRGQPQHF. The variable domain in full, completed from reference TRBV7-8 and TRBJ1-5, reads GAGVSQSPRYKVAKRGQDVALRCDPISGHVSLFWYQQALGQGPEFLTYFQNEAQLDKSGLPSDRFFAERPEGSVSTLKIQRTQQEDSAVYLCASSLGPDRGQPQHFGDGTRLSIL.

V is TRBV19 and J is TRBJ2-2; no definite D call. The CDR3 has 13 amino acids. The germline V and J ends were trimmed by 3 bases and 6 bases, with 8 bases remaining between them. Germline lookup yields CDR1 LNHDA and CDR2 SQIVND (reference sequence). The CDR3 here is CASSISGPGELFF. In DNA form, the CDR3 reads TGTGCCAGTAGTATTAGTGGTCCCGGGGAGCTGTTTTTT.

The chain carries TRBV15 and TRBJ2-4, with 8 bases lining up with TRBD1. This CDR3 region has 15 residues. Germline values: CDR1 LNHNV, CDR2 YYDKDF (reference sequence). V trimming: 7 bases; J trimming: 0 bases; junction bases outside the gene matches: 5. DNA of the CDR3: TGTGCCACCAATCTAGGACAGGGAGCCAAAAACATTCAGTACTTC. It translates to CATNLGQGAKNIQYF.

The CDR3, as DNA: TGTGCCTGGAGTGGCGGGGGGAGAGCTTTCTTT. It yields the protein CAWSGGGRAFF. The rearrangement links TRBV30 to TRBJ1-1; D possibly corresponds to TRBD1 (5 bases). This CDR3 region has 11 residues. CDR1 is GTSNPN, CDR2 SVGIG, per germline (reference sequence). The germline V and J ends were trimmed by 1 base and 10 bases, with 10 bases remaining between them.

This sequence joins TRBV5-6 and TRBJ2-7, with 8 bases fitting TRBD2. Germline V gene sequence: CDR1 SGHDT, CDR2 YYEEEE. This CDR3 comprises 14 residues. With 3 bases clipped from V and 2 bases from J, the junction kept 4 bases outside the gene matches. The CDR3, as DNA: TGTGCCAGCAGCTCAGCGGGGGCCCCCTACGAGCAGTACTTC. Its translation: CASSSAGAPYEQYF.

About this clone: At one boundary the junction diverges from the germline segment, which might be a read error. J is TRBJ1-1 and V is TRBV6-6; possibly TRBD1 for D (5 bases). Germline CDR1 MNHNY, CDR2 SVGAGI (reference sequence). The CDR3 runs 13 residues. CDR3 loop: CASRRDLNTEAFF. The CDR3 nucleotides read TGTGCCAGCAGGAGGGACTTGAACACTGAAGCTTTTTTT.

CDR3 sequence reads: CAWITGSWGYTF. The CDR3 DNA reads as TGTGCCTGGATTACGGGGAGTTGGGGCTACACCTTC. The V gene is TRBV30, the J gene TRBJ1-2; D gene uncertain. V was pared by 4 bases and J by 8 bases, with 14 bases between. CDR1 GTSNPN and CDR2 SVGIG come from the germline V gene (reference sequence). The CDR3 contains 12 residues.

This chain links TRBV5-1 with TRBJ1-6; 7 bases match TRBD1. This CDR3 comprises 17 residues. The germline V gene encodes CDR1 SGHRS and CDR2 YFSETQ. J gave up 5 bases and V 0 bases, and 8 bases lay outside the gene matches. The CDR3 region is CASSLVGRTGNNSPLHF. The CDR3 region has the DNA TGCGCCAGCAGCTTGGTTGGCAGGACAGGAAATAATTCACCCCTCCACTTT. The full variable domain, its missing parts supplied by reference TRBV5-1 and TRBJ1-6, is KAGVTQTPRYLIKTRGQQVTLSCSPISGHRSVSWYQQTPGQGLQFLFEYFSETQRNKGNFPGRFSGRQFSNSRSEMNVSTLELGDSALYLCASSLVGRTGNNSPLHFGNGTRLTVT.

V gene TRBV29-1 combines with J gene TRBJ1-6; 7 bases are shared with TRBD1. Germline CDR1 SQVTM, CDR2 ANQGSEA. With 6 bases clipped from V and 2 bases from J, the junction kept 1 base outside the gene matches. The CDR3 extends over 13 amino acids. CDR3 DNA sequence: TGCAGCGTGGGGACAGCCTATAATTCACCCCTCCACTTT. It translates to CSVGTAYNSPLHF.

J is TRBJ2-1 and V is TRBV5-1; the match to TRBD2 covers 8 bases. Germline CDR1 and CDR2: SGHRS and YFSETQ. The CDR3 totals 14 residues. V was clipped by 4 bases and J by 6 bases; unmatched bases: 6. The CDR3 loop is CASSPGLAPNEQFF. The CDR3 nucleotides are TGCGCCAGCAGCCCCGGACTAGCCCCCAATGAGCAGTTCTTC.

This clone has just a few counts. The chain has TRBV5-4 and TRBJ2-7; maybe TRBD2 (6 bases). The length of the CDR3 is 15 residues. V lost 4 bases to trimming and J lost 2 bases, with 16 bases between them. Germline V CDR1 and CDR2: SGHNT, YYREEE (reference sequence). The CDR3 coding sequence is TGTGCCAGCAGCCGGGGACTGGAGAAGACCTACGAGCAGTACTTC. It is translated as CASSRGLEKTYEQYF.

A remark on this clone: Other DNA variants within this sample encode the same CDR3. The CDR3 region is CASADRSGASYEQYF. The CDR3 bases are TGTGCCAGCGCAGACAGGAGCGGTGCCTCCTACGAGCAGTACTTC. The chain recombines TRBV5-4 with TRBJ2-7; tentative D call: TRBD1 (6 bases). The CDR3 loop spans 15 amino acids. Trimming took off 7 bases at V and 0 bases at J, with 17 bases between the two ends. The germline V gene has CDR1 SGHNT and CDR2 YYREEE (reference sequence).

The CDR3 region is CSGISGTGNGYTF. CDR3 nucleotide sequence: TGCAGCGGCATATCCGGGACAGGGAATGGCTACACCTTC. The chain carries TRBV29-1 and TRBJ1-2, with 9 bases fitting TRBD1. After removal of 7 bases from V and 6 bases from J, the junction contained 9 bases not matched to a gene. The length of the CDR3 is 13 residues. Germline CDR1 is SQVTM and CDR2 is ANQGSEA.

The chain carries TRBV7-3 and TRBJ1-1; D call uncertain. The CDR3 is 13 residues long. The germline CDR1 and CDR2 sequences are SGHTA and FQGTGA. The V and J ends lost 7 bases and 3 bases respectively, with 12 bases between them. In DNA, the CDR3 is TGTGCCAGCACGCTGCGAGTCTACACTGAAGCTTTCTTT. Its translation is CASTLRVYTEAFF.

This sequence joins TRBV11-3 and TRBJ2-3; 7 bases align to TRBD2. The CDR3 has 14 amino acids. J lost 1 base, V lost 8 bases, and 6 bases had no gene match. The V gene's germline CDR1 is SGHNT and CDR2 YENEEA. CDR3 amino acids: CASPQAGRTDTQYF. CDR3 DNA sequence: TGTGCCAGCCCTCAAGCGGGGCGCACAGATACGCAGTATTTT.

This chain uses TRBV7-8 with TRBJ1-2; D is undetermined. Germline CDR1 reads SGHVS; CDR2 reads FQNEAQ. The CDR3 spans 14 residues. Trimming shortened V by 2 bases and J by 8 bases, and 15 bases separated the two germline ends. The CDR3 nucleotides are TGTGCCAGCAGCTTAACTTTGGGGAGAGAAGGCTACACCTTC. Translated, it gives CASSLTLGREGYTF.